This T cell receptor beta chain derives from a study of response to subunit inactivated influenza vaccine listed by TCRdb under 2018. Context from the whole study: The study used deep quantitative T cell receptor repertoire profiling to track responses to a trivalent subunit inactivated influenza vaccine. Overall results and qualifications from the work: The authors suggested that each seasonal influenza vaccination may recruit only a limited number of new T cells.

Taken from the germline V gene, the CDR1 and CDR2 loops are SGHVS and FQNEAQ. V has 5 bases trimmed and J has 0 bases trimmed; junction bases matching no gene number 10. CDR3 length: 17 amino acids, cysteine to phenylalanine. Left in the record is the CDR3 DNA by itself, 51 bases read in frame from the first base. The library was generated by RT-PCR. Sequenced on an Illumina HiSeq 2500. TCRdb redid the processing of the public reads, applying fastp at Q25 and MiXCR, and retained in-frame beta chains. Rows with one shared CDR3 protein collapse into an entry with the most common genes and DNA. Counted in this sample were about 520,000 distinct CDR3 sequences; under 8.5% of them appeared once. The leading ten clones occupy approximately 14% of the sample. As regards this clonotype: Which antigen it targets is not known. No much larger clonotype is one base removed from it; base qualities were not supplied.

This specimen consisted of PBMCs from blood, obtained roughly 24 months after vaccination. In this chain, TRBV7-8 is recombined with TRBJ1-2, and 9 junction bases match TRBD1. This receptor was identified in a man aged 50 to 69 who received an inactivated influenza vaccine. Donor details come from another sample of the same person, matched by shared clones. The DNA reads TGTGCCAGCAGCCCGCGGACAGGGGCCGTTTCTAACTATGGCTACACCTTC. It translates as CASSPRTGAVSNYGYTF.